This entry is about one TCR beta chain. How the authors handled the data: Cell counts per sample came from amplifying reference gene primers. TCRdb's copy holds only in-frame clones and misses some; the assay was immunoSEQ multiplex PCR. That table gives V, J and clone size, and the DNA gave D and trimming. The profile shows about 270,000 clones, around 86% of them singletons. These data come from a study of blood T cell repertoires in COVID-19. For the study at large: COVID-19 samples, acute and convalescent, were from the United States, Italy and Spain. In each case, the material was cDNA or gDNA derived from T cells, B-cell-depleted T cells, or PBMCs.

Germline V gene data show CDR1 as MDHEN and CDR2 as SYDVKM. The CDR3 sequence is 14 residues long. The ends lost 7 bases at V and 5 bases at J; junction bases unmatched: 8. The receptor's source is an older woman with active or convalescent COVID-19. V usage is TRBV28 and J usage is TRBJ1-2, with TRBD1 matching 9 bases. Sequencing input: peripheral blood. Written as DNA, the CDR3 is TGTGCCAGCAACCCGGGACAGGGCCGATATGGCTACACCTTC. Amino acids: CASNPGQGRYGYTF.